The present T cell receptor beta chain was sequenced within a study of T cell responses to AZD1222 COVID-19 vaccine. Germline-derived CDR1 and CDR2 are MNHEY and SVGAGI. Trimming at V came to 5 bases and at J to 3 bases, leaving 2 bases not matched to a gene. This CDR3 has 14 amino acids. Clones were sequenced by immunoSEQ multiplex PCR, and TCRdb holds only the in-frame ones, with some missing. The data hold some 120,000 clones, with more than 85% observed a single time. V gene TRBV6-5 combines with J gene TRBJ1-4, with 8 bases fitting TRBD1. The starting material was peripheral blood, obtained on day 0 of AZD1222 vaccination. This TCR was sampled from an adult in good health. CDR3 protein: CASSQGAANEKLFF. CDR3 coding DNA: TGTGCCAGCAGTCAGGGGGCGGCTAATGAAAAACTGTTTTTT.